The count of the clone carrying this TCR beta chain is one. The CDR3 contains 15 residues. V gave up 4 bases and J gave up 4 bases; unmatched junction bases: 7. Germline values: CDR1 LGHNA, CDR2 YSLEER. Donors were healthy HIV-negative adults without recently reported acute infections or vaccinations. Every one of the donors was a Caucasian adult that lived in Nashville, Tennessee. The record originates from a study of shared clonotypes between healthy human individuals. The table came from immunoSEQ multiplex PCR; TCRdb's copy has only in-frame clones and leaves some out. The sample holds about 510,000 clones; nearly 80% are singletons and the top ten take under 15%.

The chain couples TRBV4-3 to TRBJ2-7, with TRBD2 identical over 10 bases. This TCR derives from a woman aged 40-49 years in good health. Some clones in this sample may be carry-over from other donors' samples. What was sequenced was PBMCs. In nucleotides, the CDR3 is TGCGCCAGCAGCCTCCGGACTAGCGGAGATTACGAGCAGTACTTC. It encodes CASSLRTSGDYEQYF.